The rows below give T cell receptor beta chains drawn from one sample of a study of cytotoxic CD8 clonotypes in ibrutinib-treated CLL. Sequenced by immunoSEQ multiplex PCR; TCRdb stores in-frame clones only, minus some. The sample has tens of thousands of clones, about 70% seen once. Specimen: PBMCs, collected after 24 months of ibrutinib treatment. The receptors derive from a human donor with chronic lymphocytic leukemia. The CDR3 runs from the conserved cysteine through the conserved F or W. The D gene is left open where the match is weak. Clone size, where shown, is once, few, many, or a class for clones that have expanded.

clone_size | j_call | d_call | v_call | cdr3_aa | cdr3_nt
. | TRBJ2-1 | TRBD1 | TRBV9 | CASSAYQRTGEQFF | TGTGCCAGCAGCGCGTACCAACGGACAGGTGAGCAGTTCTTC
few | TRBJ2-1 | TRBD1 | TRBV15 | CATSREQGATGVF | TGTGCCACCAGCAGAGAACAGGGGGCGACAGGAGTCTTC
. | TRBJ1-2 | TRBD1 | TRBV13 | CASSLQGTGATLNYGYTF | TGTGCCAGCAGCTTACAAGGGACAGGGGCTACCCTTAACTATGGCTACACCTTC
. | TRBJ2-3 | TRBD1 | TRBV5-4 | CASSRGQGPTDTQYF | TGTGCCAGCAGCAGGGGACAGGGGCCCACAGATACGCAGTATTTT
. | TRBJ1-2 | . | TRBV2 | CASSEAEGYGYTF | TGTGCCAGCAGTGAAGCAGAAGGGTATGGCTACACCTTC
. | TRBJ1-1 | TRBD1 | TRBV29-1 | CSVESQGFGTEAFF | TGCAGCGTTGAATCACAGGGGTTCGGTACTGAAGCTTTCTTT
. | TRBJ2-3 | . | TRBV9 | CASSLSETQYF | TGTGCCAGCAGCCTTTCCGAAACGCAGTATTTT
once | TRBJ2-7 | . | TRBV2 | CASSDETGDEQYF | TGTGCCAGCAGTGATGAGACAGGTGACGAGCAGTACTTC
. | TRBJ1-2 | TRBD1 | TRBV6-1 | CASSEWEQGNYGYTF | TGTGCCAGCAGTGAATGGGAACAGGGGAACTATGGCTACACCTTC
. | TRBJ2-1 | . | TRBV11-2 | CASSLTGSSYNEQFF | TGTGCCAGCAGCTTAACGGGGAGCTCCTACAATGAGCAGTTCTTC
. | TRBJ2-7 | . | TRBV5-4 | CASSLTGTYEQYF | TGTGCCAGCAGCTTAACAGGGACCTACGAGCAGTACTTC
few | TRBJ1-5 | . | TRBV5-1 | CASSLGGSSNQPQHF | TGCGCCAGCAGCTTGGGGGGATCAAGCAATCAGCCCCAGCATTTT
. | TRBJ1-5 | . | TRBV7-9 | CASSPGHGGGQPQHF | TGTGCCAGCAGCCCGGGGCACGGGGGCGGGCAGCCCCAGCATTTT
. | TRBJ2-7 | . | TRBV19 | CASSTQAAYEQYF | TGTGCCAGTAGCACCCAGGCAGCCTACGAGCAGTACTTC
. | TRBJ1-2 | . | TRBV28 | CASTVQGRESYGYTF | TGTGCCAGCACAGTACAGGGACGGGAGAGCTATGGCTACACCTTC
few | TRBJ2-1 | . | TRBV11-1 | CASSLRQASYNEQFF | TGTGCCAGCAGCTTAAGGCAGGCTTCCTACAATGAGCAGTTCTTC
. | TRBJ2-7 | . | TRBV18 | CASSPPSLYEQYF | TGTGCCAGCTCACCTCCAAGTCTCTACGAGCAGTACTTC
. | TRBJ1-6 | . | TRBV2 | CASTGLGGSPLHF | TGTGCCAGCACAGGGCTAGGAGGTTCACCCCTCCACTTT
. | TRBJ2-7 | TRBD2 | TRBV7-8 | CASRPAGDEQYF | TGTGCCAGCAGGCCAGCGGGGGACGAGCAGTACTTC
. | TRBJ2-5 | . | TRBV5-4 | CASSLDAGAETQYF | TGTGCCAGCAGCTTGGATGCAGGAGCGGAGACCCAGTACTTC
. | TRBJ2-5 | . | TRBV18 | CASSPLLETQYF | TGTGCCAGCTCACCCCTCCTGGAGACCCAGTACTTC
. | TRBJ2-7 | TRBD1 | TRBV19 | CASSSDRGYEQYF | TGTGCCAGTAGTTCCGACAGGGGTTACGAGCAGTACTTC